A selection of T cell receptor beta chains follows, all from one sample in a study of regulatory T cells. Produced via immunoSEQ multiplex PCR; TCRdb's table is partial and in-frame only. The profile shows about 35,000 clones, approximately 89% of them singletons. Sequencing was carried out using conventional CD4+ T cells sorted from blood. The receptors shown here come from a person under 30 with CD3G deficiency. The CDR3 runs from the conserved cysteine through the conserved F or W. D genes are given only for firm matches. Clone size, where shown, is once, few, many, or a class for clones that have expanded.

clone size | J gene | V gene | D gene | CDR3 DNA | CDR3 protein
. | TRBJ1-2 | TRBV4-1 | . | TGCGCCAGCAGCCAAGATATTAATTGGTCGACGCATGGCTACACCTTC | CASSQDINWSTHGYTF
. | TRBJ1-2 | TRBV28 | . | TGTGCCAGCAGTTTTGGCGGCGGAAACGCCTTGAATGGCTACACCTTC | CASSFGGGNALNGYTF
. | TRBJ2-1 | TRBV28 | TRBD2 | TGTGCCAGCAGCAGACTAGCGGGGCAATACAATGAGCAGTTCTTC | CASSRLAGQYNEQFF
. | TRBJ2-1 | TRBV19 | TRBD2 | TGTGCCAGTAGTGCTACTAGCGGGAGTAGAAATGAGCAGTTCTTC | CASSATSGSRNEQFF
. | TRBJ1-5 | TRBV10-3 | . | TGTGCCATCAGTACAGGGCGGGATCAGCCCCAGCATTTT | CAISTGRDQPQHF
. | TRBJ2-2 | TRBV7-9 | TRBD1 | TGTGCCAGCAGCACAACCGGGACAGCCACCGGGGAGCTGTTTTTT | CASSTTGTATGELFF
. | TRBJ1-3 | TRBV7-9 | . | TGTGCCAGCAGCTTGCGGGGCGGACCCTCTGGAAACACCATATATTTT | CASSLRGGPSGNTIYF
. | TRBJ1-2 | TRBV5-1 | . | TGCGCCAGCAGCTCCACTTTAGGGGAGGGCTACACCTTC | CASSSTLGEGYTF
. | TRBJ2-3 | TRBV19 | . | TGTGCCAGTAGTATCCGGGTGGCGGATACGCAGTATTTT | CASSIRVADTQYF
. | TRBJ1-1 | TRBV5-1 | TRBD1 | TGCGCCAGCAGCTTGGAGGGGGCTAGGAACACTGAAGCTTTCTTT | CASSLEGARNTEAFF
. | TRBJ2-3 | TRBV5-1 | TRBD1 | TGCGCCAGCAGCCCCGACAGGGGAACAGATACGCAGTATTTT | CASSPDRGTDTQYF
once | TRBJ2-7 | TRBV5-6 | . | TGTGCCAGCAGCGCGAGTGGGCTACGACAAACCCTGTACGAGCAGTACTTC | CASSASGLRQTLYEQYF
. | TRBJ2-2 | TRBV11-2 | . | TGTGCCAGCAGCCAGGGTGGCTTCGGGGACACCGGGGAGCTGTTTTTT | CASSQGGFGDTGELFF
. | TRBJ2-7 | TRBV18 | . | TGTGCCAGCTCTGCTTGGGGAAGCGAGCAGTACTTC | CASSAWGSEQYF
once | TRBJ2-3 | TRBV6-5 | . | TGTGCCAGCAGCGTCAGGGGGGGTGGAGATACGCAGTATTTT | CASSVRGGGDTQYF
. | TRBJ2-6 | TRBV5-1 | . | TGCGCCAGCAGCTTGGGATTAAGCTCTGGGGCCAACGTCCTGACTTTC | CASSLGLSSGANVLTF
. | TRBJ1-4 | TRBV21-1 | . | TGTGCCAGCCGCCACCTAGAAGGGCTGTTTTTT | CASRHLEGLFF
. | TRBJ2-7 | TRBV6-1 | TRBD2 | TGTGCCAGCACCTTGGGACTAGCGGCCCATACCGAGCAGTACTTC | CASTLGLAAHTEQYF
. | TRBJ1-1 | TRBV5-1 | . | TGCGCCAGCAGCCCGGCAGGCGACACTGAAGCTTTCTTT | CASSPAGDTEAFF
. | TRBJ1-1 | TRBV18 | . | TGTGCCAGCTCACCGGGTCGGACGAACACTGAAGCTTTCTTT | CASSPGRTNTEAFF
. | TRBJ1-1 | TRBV19 | . | TGTGCCAGTAGTATAACTGGTGGCAGCATGAACACTGAAGCTTTCTTT | CASSITGGSMNTEAFF
. | TRBJ2-2 | TRBV5-1 | . | TGCGCCAGCAGCTTGGTTGCGGGCCCCGGGGAGCTGTTTTTT | CASSLVAGPGELFF
. | TRBJ2-1 | TRBV28 | . | TGTGCCAGCAGTTCCGAAGGGAGGTGGGGCAATGAGCAGTTCTTC | CASSSEGRWGNEQFF
. | TRBJ2-7 | TRBV11-2 | . | TGTGCCAGCAGCCTCCGGGACTCACAATTCTACGAGCAGTACTTC | CASSLRDSQFYEQYF
. | TRBJ1-6 | TRBV14 | . | TGTGCCAGCAGCCAACGTCAGCGACAGCTTTATAATTCACCCCTCCACTTT | CASSQRQRQLYNSPLHF
. | TRBJ2-3 | TRBV5-1 | . | TGCGCCAGCAGCCGAACGACAGTTTCGACTAGCACAGATACGCAGTATTTT | CASSRTTVSTSTDTQYF
. | TRBJ1-1 | TRBV6-1 | TRBD1 | TGTGCCAGCAGACGACAGGGGGCCGCCTCTGAAGCTTTCTTT | CASRRQGAASEAFF
. | TRBJ2-7 | TRBV18 | TRBD1 | TGTGCCAGCTCACCAGGCAACAGGGGGCAGGAGCAGTACTTC | CASSPGNRGQEQYF
. | TRBJ1-6 | TRBV5-1 | . | TGCGCCAGCAGCTTGGAGGGACGGTTGAATTCACCCCTCCACTTT | CASSLEGRLNSPLHF